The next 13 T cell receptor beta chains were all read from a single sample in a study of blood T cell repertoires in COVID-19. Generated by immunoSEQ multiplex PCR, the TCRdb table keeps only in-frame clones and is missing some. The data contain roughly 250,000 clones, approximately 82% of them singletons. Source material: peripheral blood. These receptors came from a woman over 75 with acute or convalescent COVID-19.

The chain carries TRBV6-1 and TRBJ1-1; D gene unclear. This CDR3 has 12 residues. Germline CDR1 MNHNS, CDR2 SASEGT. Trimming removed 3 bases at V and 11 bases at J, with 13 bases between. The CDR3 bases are TGTGCCAGCAGTGATATGGGAGTCGGGGCTTTCTTT. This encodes CASSDMGVGAFF.

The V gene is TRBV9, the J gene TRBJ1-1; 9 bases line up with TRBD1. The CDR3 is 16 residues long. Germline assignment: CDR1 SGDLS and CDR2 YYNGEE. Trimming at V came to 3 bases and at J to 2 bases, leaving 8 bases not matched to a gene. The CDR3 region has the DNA TGTGCCAGCAGCGCAGATGGGACAGGGCCCAACACTGAAGCTTTCTTT. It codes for CASSADGTGPNTEAFF.

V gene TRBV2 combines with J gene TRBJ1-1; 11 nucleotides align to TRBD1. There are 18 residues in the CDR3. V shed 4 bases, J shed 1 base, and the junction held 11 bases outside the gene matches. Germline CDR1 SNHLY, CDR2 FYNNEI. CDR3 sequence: CASSGRTGGPTGNTEAFF. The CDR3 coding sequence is TGTGCCAGCAGTGGGAGGACAGGGGGCCCCACAGGGAACACTGAAGCTTTCTTT.

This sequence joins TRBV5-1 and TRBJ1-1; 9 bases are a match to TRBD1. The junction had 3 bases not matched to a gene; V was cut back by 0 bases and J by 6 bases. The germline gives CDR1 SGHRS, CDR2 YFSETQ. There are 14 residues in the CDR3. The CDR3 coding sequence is TGCGCCAGCAGCTTGGACAGGGGGCCTTCTGAAGCTTTCTTT. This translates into CASSLDRGPSEAFF.

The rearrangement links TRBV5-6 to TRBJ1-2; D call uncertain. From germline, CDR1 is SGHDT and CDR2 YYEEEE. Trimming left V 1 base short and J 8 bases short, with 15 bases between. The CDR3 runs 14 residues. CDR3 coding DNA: TGTGCCAGCAGCTTGTTGTCAGGCCGGCGAGGCTACACCTTC. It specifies CASSLLSGRRGYTF.

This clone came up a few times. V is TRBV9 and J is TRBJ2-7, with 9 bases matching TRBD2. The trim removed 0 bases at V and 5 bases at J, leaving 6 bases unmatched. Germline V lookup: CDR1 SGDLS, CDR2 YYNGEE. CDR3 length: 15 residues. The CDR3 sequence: CASSVDSGRTDEQYF. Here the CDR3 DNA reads TGTGCCAGCAGCGTAGATAGCGGGAGAACTGACGAGCAGTACTTC.

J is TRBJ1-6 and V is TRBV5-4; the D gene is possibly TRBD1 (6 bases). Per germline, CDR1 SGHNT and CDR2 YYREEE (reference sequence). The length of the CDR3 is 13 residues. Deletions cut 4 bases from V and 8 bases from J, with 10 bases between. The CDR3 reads CASSPDSDSPLHF. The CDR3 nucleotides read TGTGCCAGCAGCCCGGACAGTGATTCACCCCTCCACTTT.

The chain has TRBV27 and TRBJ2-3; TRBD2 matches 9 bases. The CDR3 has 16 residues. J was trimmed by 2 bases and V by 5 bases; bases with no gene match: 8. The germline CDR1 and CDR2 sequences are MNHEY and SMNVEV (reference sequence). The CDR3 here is CASSLDGLAFTDTQYF. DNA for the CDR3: TGTGCCAGCAGTCTAGACGGACTAGCGTTCACAGATACGCAGTATTTT.

CDR3 sequence: CASSLDLGFEQYF. The CDR3 region has the DNA TGCGCCAGCAGCTTGGATTTGGGCTTCGAGCAGTACTTC. V gene TRBV5-1 combines with J gene TRBJ2-7; no clear D gene. Germline V gives CDR1 SGHRS, CDR2 YFSETQ. Trimming left V 0 bases short and J 6 bases short, with 10 bases between. This CDR3 comprises 13 residues.

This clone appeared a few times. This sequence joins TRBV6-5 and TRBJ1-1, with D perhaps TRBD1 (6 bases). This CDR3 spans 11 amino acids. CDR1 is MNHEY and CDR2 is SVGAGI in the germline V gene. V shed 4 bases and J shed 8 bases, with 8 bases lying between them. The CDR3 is CASSFDREAFF. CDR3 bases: TGTGCCAGCAGTTTCGACAGGGAAGCTTTCTTT.

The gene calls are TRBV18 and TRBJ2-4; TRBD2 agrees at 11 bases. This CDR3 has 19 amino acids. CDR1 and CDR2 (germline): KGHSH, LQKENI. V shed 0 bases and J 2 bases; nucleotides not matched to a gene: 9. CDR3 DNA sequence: TGTGCCAGCTCACCACCGGGTCTAGCGGGAGGCTCGTCCAAAAACATTCAGTACTTC. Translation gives CASSPPGLAGGSSKNIQYF. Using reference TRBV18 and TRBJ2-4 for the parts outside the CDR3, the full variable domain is NAGVMQNPRHLVRRRGQEARLRCSPMKGHSHVYWYRQLPEEGLKFMVYLQKENIIDESGMPKERFSAEFPKEGPSILRIQQVVRGDSAAYFCASSPPGLAGGSSKNIQYFGAGTRLSVL.

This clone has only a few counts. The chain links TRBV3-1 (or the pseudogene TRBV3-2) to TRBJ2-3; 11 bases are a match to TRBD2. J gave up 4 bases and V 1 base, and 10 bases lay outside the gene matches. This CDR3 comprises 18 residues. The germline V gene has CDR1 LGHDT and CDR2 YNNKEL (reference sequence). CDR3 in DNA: TGTGCCAGCAGCCAAGGCCTTGCGGCTAGCGGGAGGTCAGATACGCAGTATTTT. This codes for CASSQGLAASGRSDTQYF.

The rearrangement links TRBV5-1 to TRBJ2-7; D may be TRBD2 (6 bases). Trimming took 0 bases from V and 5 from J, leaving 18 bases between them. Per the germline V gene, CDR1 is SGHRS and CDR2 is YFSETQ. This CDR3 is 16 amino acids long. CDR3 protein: CASSLGSGLSIDEQYF. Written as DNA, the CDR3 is TGCGCCAGCAGCTTGGGGTCGGGACTCTCCATCGACGAGCAGTACTTC.